The T cell receptor beta chain described here comes from a study of CD8 T cells in ankylosing spondylitis. Study-wide results and caveats: A TCR beta motif of several highly homologous variants appeared characteristic of ankylosing spondylitis blood. Matched ankylosing spondylitis synovial fluid reportedly contained a significantly enriched population of disease-linked clones.

By quantitative 5'-RACE with molecular barcodes, the TCR beta libraries were made. In TCRdb, the 5' RACE reads were re-called with MiXCR into one record per CDR3 protein. The sample carries about 800,000 distinct CDR3 sequences, 12% recorded once. This clonotype was recorded a few times. What it recognizes is unknown. The source of this sequence is a male donor with ankylosing spondylitis. Sample: blood, either unsorted or a sorted T cell fraction (not recorded which).

The CDR3 reads CASSSNRGGTEAFF. CDR3 nucleotide sequence: TGTGCCAGCAGTTCCAACAGGGGGGGGACTGAAGCTTTCTTT. This sequence joins TRBV12-3 or TRBV12-4 and TRBJ1-1; TRBD1 aligns across 8 bases. This CDR3 has 14 residues. V lost 4 bases, J lost 5 bases, and 6 bases stayed unmatched.